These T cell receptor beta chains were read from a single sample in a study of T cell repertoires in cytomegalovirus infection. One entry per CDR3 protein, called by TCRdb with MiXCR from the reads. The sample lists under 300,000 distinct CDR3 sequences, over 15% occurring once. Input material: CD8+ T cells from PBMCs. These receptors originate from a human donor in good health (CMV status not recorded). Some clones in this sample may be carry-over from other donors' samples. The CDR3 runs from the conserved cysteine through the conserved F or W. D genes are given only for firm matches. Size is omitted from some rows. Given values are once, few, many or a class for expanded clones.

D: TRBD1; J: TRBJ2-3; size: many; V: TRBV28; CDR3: CATEDRELVDTQYF; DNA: TGTGCCACCGAGGACAGGGAATTAGTTGATACGCAGTATTTT
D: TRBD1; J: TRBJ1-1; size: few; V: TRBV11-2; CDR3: CASSLVWGQAEAFF; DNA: TGTGCCAGCAGCTTAGTTTGGGGACAGGCCGAAGCTTTCTTT
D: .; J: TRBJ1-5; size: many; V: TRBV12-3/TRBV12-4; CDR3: CASSPSNQPQHF; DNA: TGTGCCAGCAGCCCTAGTAATCAGCCCCAGCATTTT
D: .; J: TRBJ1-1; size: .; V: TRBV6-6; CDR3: CASSYSLIEGRTEAFF; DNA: TGTGCCAGCAGTTACTCCCTAATTGAGGGGCGGACTGAAGCTTTCTTT
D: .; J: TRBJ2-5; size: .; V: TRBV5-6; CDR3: CASSLSRGWETQYF; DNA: TGTGCCAGCAGCTTATCCAGGGGCTGGGAGACCCAGTACTTC
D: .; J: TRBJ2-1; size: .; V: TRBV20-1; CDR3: CSEGDPRGNEQFF; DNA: TGCAGTGAGGGGGACCCGCGTGGCAATGAGCAGTTCTTC
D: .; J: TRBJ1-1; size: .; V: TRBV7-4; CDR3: CASSFVLAPNTEAFF; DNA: TGTGCCAGCAGCTTCGTCCTCGCCCCCAACACTGAAGCTTTCTTT
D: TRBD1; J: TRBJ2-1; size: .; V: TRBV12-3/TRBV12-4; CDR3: CASSPPDRGPYNEQFF; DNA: TGTGCCAGCAGTCCCCCCGACAGGGGTCCCTACAATGAGCAGTTCTTC
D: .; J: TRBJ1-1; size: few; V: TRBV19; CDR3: CASSLRVVDTEAFF; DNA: TGTGCCAGTAGCCTCCGGGTTGTCGACACTGAAGCTTTCTTT
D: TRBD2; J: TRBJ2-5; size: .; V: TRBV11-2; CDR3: CASSSRLADQETQYF; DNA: TGTGCCAGCAGCTCTCGGCTAGCGGACCAAGAGACCCAGTACTTC
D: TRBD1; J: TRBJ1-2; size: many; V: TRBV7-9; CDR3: CASSDRDTPYGYTF; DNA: TGTGCCAGCAGCGACAGGGACACCCCCTATGGCTACACCTTC
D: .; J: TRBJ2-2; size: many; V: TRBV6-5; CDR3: CASSYLEFTGELFF; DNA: TGTGCCAGCAGTTACCTTGAGTTCACCGGGGAGCTGTTTTTT
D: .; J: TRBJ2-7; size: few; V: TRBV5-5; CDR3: CASSSSGASYEQYF; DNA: TGTGCCAGCAGCTCCTCTGGAGCGTCCTACGAGCAGTACTTC
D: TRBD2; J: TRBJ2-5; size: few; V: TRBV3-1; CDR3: CASSTRLAGPQETQYF; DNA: TGTGCCAGCAGCACCCGACTAGCGGGACCACAAGAGACCCAGTACTTC
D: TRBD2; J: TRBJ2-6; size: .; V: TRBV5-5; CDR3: CASSQRGDGANVLTF; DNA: TGTGCCAGCAGCCAGCGGGGCGACGGGGCCAACGTCCTGACTTTC
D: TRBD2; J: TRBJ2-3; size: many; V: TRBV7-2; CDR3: CASSPGGRGRDTQYF; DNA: TGTGCCAGCAGCCCCGGCGGGCGGGGGAGAGATACGCAGTATTTT
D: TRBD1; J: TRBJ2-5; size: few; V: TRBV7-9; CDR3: CASTPRGQETQYF; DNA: TGTGCCAGCACCCCCAGGGGGCAAGAGACCCAGTACTTC
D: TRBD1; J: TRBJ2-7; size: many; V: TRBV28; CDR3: CASRMADRITYEQYF; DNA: TGTGCCAGCAGAATGGCGGACAGGATAACCTACGAGCAGTACTTC
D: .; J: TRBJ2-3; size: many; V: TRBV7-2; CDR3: CASSSPGGSSTDTQYF; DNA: TGTGCCAGCAGCTCACCCGGGGGCTCTAGCACAGATACGCAGTATTTT
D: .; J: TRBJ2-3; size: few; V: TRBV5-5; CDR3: CASSPDQGHTDTQYF; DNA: TGTGCCAGCAGCCCGGACCAAGGGCACACAGATACGCAGTATTTT
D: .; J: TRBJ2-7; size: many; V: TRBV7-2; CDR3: CASSLQGGEQYF; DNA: TGTGCCAGCAGTTTACAGGGTGGCGAGCAGTACTTC
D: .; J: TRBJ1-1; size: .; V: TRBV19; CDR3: CASSIVGGSTEAFF; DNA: TGTGCCAGTAGTATAGTAGGGGGTAGCACTGAAGCTTTCTTT
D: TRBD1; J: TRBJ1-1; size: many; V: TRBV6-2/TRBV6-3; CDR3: CASSSWDREVGNTEAFF; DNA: TGTGCCAGCAGTTCGTGGGACAGGGAGGTTGGAAACACTGAAGCTTTCTTT
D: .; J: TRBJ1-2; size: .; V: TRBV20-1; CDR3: CSALLPENYGYTF; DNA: TGCAGTGCCTTACTACCCGAGAACTATGGCTACACCTTC
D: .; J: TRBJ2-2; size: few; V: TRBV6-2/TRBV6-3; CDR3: CASSRHYEDTGELFF; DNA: TGTGCCAGCAGCCGCCACTACGAGGACACCGGGGAGCTGTTTTTT
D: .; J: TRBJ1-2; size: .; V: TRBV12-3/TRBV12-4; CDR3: CASSDRAGGMRYGYTF; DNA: TGTGCCAGCAGCGACCGGGCGGGAGGGATGCGCTATGGCTACACCTTC
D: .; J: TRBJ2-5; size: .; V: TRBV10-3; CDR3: CAIRGDSAGKETQYF; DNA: TGTGCCATCAGGGGGGACAGCGCGGGGAAAGAGACCCAGTACTTC
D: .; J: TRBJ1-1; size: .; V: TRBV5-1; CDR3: CASSSLRGGFGDTEAFF; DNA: TGCGCCAGCAGCTCCTTGAGGGGGGGTTTTGGGGACACTGAAGCTTTCTTT
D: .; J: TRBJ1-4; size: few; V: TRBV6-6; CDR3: CASSYKGETGEKLFF; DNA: TGTGCCAGCAGTTATAAGGGGGAAACGGGCGAAAAACTGTTTTTT
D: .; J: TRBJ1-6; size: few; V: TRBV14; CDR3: CASSQGLSVRNSPLHF; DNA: TGTGCCAGCAGCCAAGGGCTATCTGTGAGGAATTCACCCCTCCACTTT
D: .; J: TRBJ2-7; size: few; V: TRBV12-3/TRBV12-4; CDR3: CASGLGGYEQYF; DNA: TGTGCCAGCGGCTTGGGTGGCTACGAGCAGTACTTC
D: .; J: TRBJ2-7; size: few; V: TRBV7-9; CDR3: CASSSPSAGGPAGEYF; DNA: TGTGCCAGCTCTTCTCCCTCCGCCGGGGGCCCCGCCGGGGAGTACTTC
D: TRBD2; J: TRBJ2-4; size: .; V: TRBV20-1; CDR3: CSARGLAGGPENIQYF; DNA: TGCAGTGCTAGAGGACTAGCGGGGGGGCCAGAAAACATTCAGTACTTC
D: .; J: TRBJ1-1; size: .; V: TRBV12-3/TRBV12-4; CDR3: CASSFEVLERVSQATEAFF; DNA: TGTGCCAGCAGTTTTGAGGTCTTGGAGAGGGTTAGCCAGGCCACTGAAGCTTTCTTT
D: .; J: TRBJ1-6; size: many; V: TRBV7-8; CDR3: CASSLNRVVESPLHF; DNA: TGTGCCAGCAGCTTGAACAGGGTCGTGGAATCACCCCTCCACTTT
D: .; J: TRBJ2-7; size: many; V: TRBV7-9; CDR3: CASSDRQAYEQYF; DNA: TGTGCCAGCAGCGACCGACAGGCCTACGAGCAGTACTTC
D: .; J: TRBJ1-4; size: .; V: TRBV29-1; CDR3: CRKDLGNEKLFF; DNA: TGCAGAAAAGATCTTGGGAATGAAAAACTGTTTTTT
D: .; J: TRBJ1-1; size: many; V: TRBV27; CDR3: CASSLDFGNTEAFF; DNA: TGTGCCAGCAGTTTAGACTTTGGGAACACTGAAGCTTTCTTT
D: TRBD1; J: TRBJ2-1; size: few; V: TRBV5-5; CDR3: CASSLGTVIEQFF; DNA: TGTGCCAGCAGCTTAGGGACAGTTATTGAGCAGTTCTTC
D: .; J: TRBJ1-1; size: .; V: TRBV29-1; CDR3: CSAMQGLENTEAFF; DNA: TGCAGCGCGATGCAGGGGTTGGAGAACACTGAAGCTTTCTTT